This T cell receptor beta chain was sequenced in a study of CD8+CD57+ T cells in acquired aplastic anemia. Points from the study as a whole: Patients and controls turned out to have twenty-nine CD8+ CDR3 sequences in common.

About this clonotype: Its specificity is unknown.

Profiles of TCR beta VDJ and CDR3 were generated from a genomic DNA template. TCRdb passed the reads through MiXCR, listing each CDR3 protein once. The data contain roughly 86,000 distinct CDR3 sequences, about half of them singletons. Sequenced input: sorted CD4+, CD8+, or CD8+CD57+ T cells (not recorded which) from PBMCs. The sequence derives from a human donor in good health, serving as a control.

The CDR3 loop is CASSSRTGTNTEAFF. The CDR3 DNA sequence: TGTGCCAGCAGCTCGCGGACAGGGACGAACACTGAAGCTTTCTTT. V usage is TRBV11-2 and J usage is TRBJ1-1; 8 nucleotides agree with TRBD1. The CDR3 has 15 residues. V lost 4 bases, J lost 1 base, and 5 bases stayed unmatched. Germline V lookup: CDR1 SGHAT, CDR2 FQNNGV.